This TCR beta chain was captured in a study of blood T cell repertoires in COVID-19. The overall study: COVID-19 samples collected from the United States, Italy and Spain covered acute and convalescent phases. T cells, B-cell-depleted T cells, or PBMCs supplied cDNA or gDNA.

The CDR3 sequence is 14 residues long. CDR1 LNHNV and CDR2 YYDKDF come from the germline V gene (reference sequence). With V trimmed by 0 bases and J by 8 bases, 6 bases remained unmatched. In the original processing: For nucleated cells, counts were estimated from reference gene primer amplification. Generated by immunoSEQ multiplex PCR, the TCRdb table keeps only in-frame clones and is missing some. V, J and clone size were drawn from that table, and D and trimming were deduced from the DNA. The sample carries about 120,000 clones, about 80% recorded once. Sequences were obtained from peripheral blood. The TCR originated in a woman aged 80 or older with acute or convalescent COVID-19. The chain links TRBV15 to TRBJ1-2, with TRBD1 identical over 7 bases. CDR3 nucleotide sequence: TGTGCCACCAGCAGAGATCTACAGGGGAGCGGCTACACCTTC. Protein sequence: CATSRDLQGSGYTF.